This note documents a single T cell receptor (beta chain) sequence. This clonotype was seen a handful of times. Its antigen has not been determined. No base quality values were provided; no much bigger clone lies one nucleotide off. Reading the label with the study, this specimen's time point is: pre-sensitization, week 0. The treatment or condition label here, explained by the study, means: therapeutic diphenylcyclopropenone sensitization with weekly scalp DPC. At every patch-test visit, the blood draw took place before the patch test was put on. Patients were considered eligible if aged 18 to 70, diagnosed with alopecia and deemed suitable for DPC therapy, and patients were excluded if pregnant. Total RNA was extracted from unfractionated whole blood collected in Tempus Blood RNA tubes. This entry comes from a study of human T cells and chemical hapten exposure (dated by TCRdb to about 2021). About the study as a whole: For sensitization, 2% DPC in acetone was applied to a 2 cm by 2 cm area of upper inner arm skin. Throughout the roughly 23-week study period, patients were also given weekly therapeutic DPC doses on the scalp. Patch testing was done on the upper back using Finn chambers containing 0.01% DPC, and results were scored after 6 days according to International Contact Dermatitis Research Group standards. The patient cohort, mostly female, included alopecia areata with under or over 50% scalp involvement, alopecia totalis and alopecia universalis. Libraries were pooled for sequencing, and variation in per-sample TCR yields was attributed mainly to small differences in library volumes within the pool. This study followed changes in the peripheral blood TCR repertoire in vivo during primary and secondary sensitization of alopecia patients to the hapten diphenylcyclopropenone (DPC). Blood was sampled from patients pre-sensitization (week 0) and at 2, 6 and about 24 weeks after DPC sensitization. Twenty-nine alopecia patients provided blood for TCR sequencing at one to four time points (pre-sensitization, 2, 6 and 24 weeks). The research as a whole found: Repeated subsampling changed both the strength of the expansion versus patch-test correlation and the threshold at which that correlation became significant. DPC sensitization did not change the number of TCRs with a frequency above 1 in 1000, and there was no evidence of changes in global repertoire structure. A positive correlation was found between the number of PT1 expanded TCRs and patch test score, with significance reached at thresholds 8, 16 and 32 but not 4. All patients had alopecia, a presumed autoimmune disease, so their immune response might differ from that of healthy individuals. Significantly more large CDR3 similarity clusters were formed by expanded TCRs than by pre-sensitization or healthy control sets, consistent with antigen-driven responses.

The library relied on RACE. This sample was sequenced with a NextSeq 500. Library preparation attached unique molecular identifiers to individual cDNA molecules for quantitative, reproducible TCR counting. Each blood RNA sample was used to sequence both TCR alpha and TCR beta chains. The study's processing was this. A median of around 100,000 TCRs per sample was observed, with a range of about 20,000 to 750,000. The Decombinator software suite was used to annotate V, J and CDR3 in the TCR reads. To make PS versus PT1 abundance plots, every sample was subsampled to the same number of TCRs (28,000). TCRs were defined as expanded if absent before sensitization and observed at least eight times at the 2-week time point. TCRdb reworked the public reads: Q25 trimming with fastp, MiXCR clone assembly, productive beta chains retained. Rows matching on CDR3 protein sequence are summarized as one entry with the most common DNA and genes. The V and J calls were determined by TCRdb, not by the authors. Across this sample there are 300,000 to 450,000 distinct CDR3 sequences, with 4.5% to 6% seen only once. The ten largest make up around 2.6% of the sample.

The CDR3, cysteine through phenylalanine, is 15 amino acids long. The entry retains the CDR3 DNA only, 45 bases that are in frame from base 1. The germline V gene specifies KGHSH as CDR1 and LQKENI as CDR2. Ends trimmed: V by 0 bases, J by 5 bases; bases unmatched to a gene: 5. The source was whole blood, collected in connection with sensitization to the hapten diphenylcyclopropenone (DPC). The V and J segments used are TRBV18 and TRBJ1-1; the junction holds 8 bases that match TRBD1. This clonotype originated in a woman aged 50 to 60 with alopecia areata. Some clones in this sample may be carry-over from other donors' samples. Here is the DNA: TGTGCCAGCTCACCACCGTCAGGGGGCTGGACTGAAGCTTTCTTT. Its product reads: CASSPPSGGWTEAFF.